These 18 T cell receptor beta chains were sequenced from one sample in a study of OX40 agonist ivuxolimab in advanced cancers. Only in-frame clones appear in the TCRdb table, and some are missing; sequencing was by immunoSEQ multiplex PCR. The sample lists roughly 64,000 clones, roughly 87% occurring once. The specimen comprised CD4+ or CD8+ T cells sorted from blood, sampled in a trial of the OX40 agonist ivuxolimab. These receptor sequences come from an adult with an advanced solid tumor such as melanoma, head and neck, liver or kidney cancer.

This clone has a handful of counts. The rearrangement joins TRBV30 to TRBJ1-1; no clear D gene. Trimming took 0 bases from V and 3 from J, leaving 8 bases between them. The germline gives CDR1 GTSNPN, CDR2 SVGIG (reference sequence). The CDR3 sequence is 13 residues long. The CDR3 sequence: CAWSVLWDTEAFF. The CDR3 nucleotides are TGTGCCTGGAGTGTATTGTGGGACACTGAAGCTTTCTTT.

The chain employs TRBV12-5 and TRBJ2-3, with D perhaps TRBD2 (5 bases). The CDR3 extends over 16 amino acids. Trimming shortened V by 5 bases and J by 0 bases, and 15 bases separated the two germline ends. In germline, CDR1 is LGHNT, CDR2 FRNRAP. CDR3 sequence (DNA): TGTGCTAGTGGTCCCGTCAGCGGAGCTAGCACAGATACGCAGTATTTT. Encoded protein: CASGPVSGASTDTQYF.

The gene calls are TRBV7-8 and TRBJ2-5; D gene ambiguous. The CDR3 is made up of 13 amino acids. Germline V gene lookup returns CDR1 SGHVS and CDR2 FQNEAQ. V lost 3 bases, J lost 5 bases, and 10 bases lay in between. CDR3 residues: CASSFAGTETQYF. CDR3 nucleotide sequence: TGTGCCAGCAGCTTCGCCGGCACGGAGACCCAGTACTTC.

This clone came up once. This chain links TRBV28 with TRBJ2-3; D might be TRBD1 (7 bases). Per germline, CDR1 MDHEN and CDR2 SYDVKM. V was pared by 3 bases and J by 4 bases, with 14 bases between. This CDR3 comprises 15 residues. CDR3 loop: CASSFPQGGADTQYF. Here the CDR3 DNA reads TGTGCCAGCAGTTTCCCCCAGGGGGGCGCAGATACGCAGTATTTT.

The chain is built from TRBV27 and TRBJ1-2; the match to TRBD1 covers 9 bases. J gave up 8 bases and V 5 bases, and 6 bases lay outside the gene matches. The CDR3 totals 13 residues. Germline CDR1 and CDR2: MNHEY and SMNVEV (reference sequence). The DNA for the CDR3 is TGTGCCAGCAGTGACAGGGGGAGAGACGGCTACACCTTC. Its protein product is CASSDRGRDGYTF.

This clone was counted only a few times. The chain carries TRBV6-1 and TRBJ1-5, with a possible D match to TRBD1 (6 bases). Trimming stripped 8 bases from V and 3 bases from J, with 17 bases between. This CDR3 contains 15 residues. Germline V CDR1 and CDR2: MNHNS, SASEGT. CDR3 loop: CASRRQEGNNQPQHF. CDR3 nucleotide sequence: TGTGCCAGCCGACGACAGGAGGGGAACAATCAGCCCCAGCATTTT.

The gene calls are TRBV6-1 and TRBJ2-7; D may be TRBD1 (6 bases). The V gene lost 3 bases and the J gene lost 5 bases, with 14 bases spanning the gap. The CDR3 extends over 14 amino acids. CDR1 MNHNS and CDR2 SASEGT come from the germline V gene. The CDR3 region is CASSETGIRDEQYF. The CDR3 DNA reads TGTGCCAGCAGTGAGACAGGCATTCGAGACGAGCAGTACTTC.

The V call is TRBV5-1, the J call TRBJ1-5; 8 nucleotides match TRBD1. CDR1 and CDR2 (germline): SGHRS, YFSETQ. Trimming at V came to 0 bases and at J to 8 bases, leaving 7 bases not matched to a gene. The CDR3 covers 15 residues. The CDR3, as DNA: TGCGCCAGCAGCTTGGCAGGGGGCGAACAGGAGCCCCAGCATTTT. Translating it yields CASSLAGGEQEPQHF. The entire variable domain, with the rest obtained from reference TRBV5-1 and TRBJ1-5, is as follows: KAGVTQTPRYLIKTRGQQVTLSCSPISGHRSVSWYQQTPGQGLQFLFEYFSETQRNKGNFPGRFSGRQFSNSRSEMNVSTLELGDSALYLCASSLAGGEQEPQHFGDGTRLSIL.

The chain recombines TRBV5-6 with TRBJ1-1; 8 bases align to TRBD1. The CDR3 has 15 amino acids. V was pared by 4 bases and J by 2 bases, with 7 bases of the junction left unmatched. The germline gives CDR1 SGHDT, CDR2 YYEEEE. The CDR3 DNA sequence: TGTGCCAGCAGCCCAGGACAGGGAATAAACACTGAAGCTTTCTTT. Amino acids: CASSPGQGINTEAFF.

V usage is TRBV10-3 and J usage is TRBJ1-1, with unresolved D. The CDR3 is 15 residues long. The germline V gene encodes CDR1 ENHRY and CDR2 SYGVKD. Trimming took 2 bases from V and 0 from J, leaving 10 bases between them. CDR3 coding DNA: TGTGCCATCAGTGAGAGGGCCACGATGAACACTGAAGCTTTCTTT. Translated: CAISERATMNTEAFF.

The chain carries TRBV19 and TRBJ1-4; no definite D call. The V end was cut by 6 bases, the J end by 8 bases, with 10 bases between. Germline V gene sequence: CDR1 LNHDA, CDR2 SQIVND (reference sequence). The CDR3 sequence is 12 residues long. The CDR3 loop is CASSPGVEKLFF. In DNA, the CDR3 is TGTGCCAGTAGCCCTGGGGTGGAAAAACTGTTTTTT.

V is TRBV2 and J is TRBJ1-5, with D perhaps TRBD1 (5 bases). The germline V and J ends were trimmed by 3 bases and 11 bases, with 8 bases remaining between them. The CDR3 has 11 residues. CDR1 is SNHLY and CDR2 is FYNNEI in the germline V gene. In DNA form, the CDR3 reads TGTGCCAGCAGTGATCGGGGGACCCAGCATTTT. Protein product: CASSDRGTQHF.

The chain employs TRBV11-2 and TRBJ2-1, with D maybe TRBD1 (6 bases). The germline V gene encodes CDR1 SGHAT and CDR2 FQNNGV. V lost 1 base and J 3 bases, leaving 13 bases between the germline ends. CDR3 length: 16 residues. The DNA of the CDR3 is TGTGCCAGCAGCTTAGGTGGCAGGGGCCACTACAATGAGCAGTTCTTC. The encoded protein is CASSLGGRGHYNEQFF.

CDR3 sequence reads: CASIPRGQPTRAFF. The CDR3 coding sequence is TGTGCCAGCATTCCTCGGGGACAGCCGACCAGGGCTTTCTTT. The J gene is TRBJ1-1, the V gene TRBV27, with TRBD1 matching 7 bases. CDR3 length: 14 amino acids. V was pared by 7 bases and J by 11 bases, with 16 bases of the junction left unmatched. Germline assignment: CDR1 MNHEY and CDR2 SMNVEV (reference sequence).

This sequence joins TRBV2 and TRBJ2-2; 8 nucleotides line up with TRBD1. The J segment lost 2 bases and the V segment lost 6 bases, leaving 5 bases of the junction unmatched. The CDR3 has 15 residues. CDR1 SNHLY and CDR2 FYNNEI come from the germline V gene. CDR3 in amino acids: CASRGDRGNTGELFF. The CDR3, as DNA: TGTGCCAGCAGAGGAGACAGGGGTAACACCGGGGAGCTGTTTTTT. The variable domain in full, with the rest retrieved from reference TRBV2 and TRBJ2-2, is EPEVTQTPSHQVTQMGQEVILRCVPISNHLYFYWYRQILGQKVEFLVSFYNNEISEKSEIFDDQFSVERPDGSNFTLKIRSTKLEDSAMYFCASRGDRGNTGELFFGEGSRLTVL.

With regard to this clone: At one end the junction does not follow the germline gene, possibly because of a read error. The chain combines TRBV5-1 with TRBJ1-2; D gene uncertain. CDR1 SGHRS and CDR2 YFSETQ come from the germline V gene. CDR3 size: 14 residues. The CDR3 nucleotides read TGCGCCAGCAGGTTGGCGTACGGACTACACGGCTACACCTTC. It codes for CASRLAYGLHGYTF.

The CDR3 loop reads CASVFGADTEAFF. DNA of the CDR3: TGTGCCAGTGTATTCGGGGCGGACACTGAAGCTTTCTTT. The gene calls are TRBV6-6 and TRBJ1-1, with D tentatively TRBD1 (5 bases). This CDR3 has 13 residues. CDR1 MNHNY and CDR2 SVGAGI come from the germline V gene (reference sequence). V was pared by 9 bases and J by 3 bases, with 14 bases between.

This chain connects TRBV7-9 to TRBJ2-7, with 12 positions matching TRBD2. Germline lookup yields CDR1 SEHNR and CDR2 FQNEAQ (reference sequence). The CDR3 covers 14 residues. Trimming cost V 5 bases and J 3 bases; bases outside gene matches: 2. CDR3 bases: TGTGCCAGCAGCCCGGGACTAGCGGGCTACGAGCAGTACTTC. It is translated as CASSPGLAGYEQYF.